This T cell receptor beta chain was recorded in a study of long-term antiretroviral therapy in people with HIV. Study details: The earliest specimens came about a decade ahead of the 2015 immediate-ART recommendation.

Survey-level immunoSEQ v3.0 assays were run. TCRdb's table, derived via immunoSEQ multiplex PCR, lists solely in-frame clones and lacks some. The table lists about 21,000 clones, roughly 79% of them singletons. The V gene's germline CDR1 is MGHRA and CDR2 YSYEKL. The CDR3 sequence is 16 residues long. V dropped 0 bases and J dropped 4 bases, with 12 bases sitting between them. This chain uses TRBV4-1 with TRBJ1-4; D unclear. The sequence was obtained from a young man with HIV. The sample in question was unsorted PBMCs, obtained 0.5 years after starting antiretroviral therapy. The CDR3 nucleotides read TGCGCCAGCAGCCAAGATATGGGAGAACTTAATGAAAAACTGTTTTTT. It encodes CASSQDMGELNEKLFF.